The rows below give T cell receptor beta chains drawn from one sample of a study of blood T cell repertoires in COVID-19. The method was immunoSEQ multiplex PCR; TCRdb's version includes in-frame clones alone and lacks a portion of them. The sample lists just under 45,000 clones, around four fifths occurring once. The sample comprised peripheral blood. These receptors all stem from a human donor in a cohort sampled during active COVID-19. The CDR3 runs from the conserved cysteine through the conserved F or W. A D gene is named only where the DNA matches it firmly. Expanded clones are given a class, and other clones once, few, many or no size at all.

v_gene,len,abundance,d_gene,j_gene,CDR3aa,CDR3nt
TRBV7-9,15,NA,TRBD2,TRBJ2-5,CASSLGVSGKETQYF,TGTGCCAGCAGCTTAGGGGTGAGCGGGAAAGAGACCCAGTACTTC
TRBV27,13,once,NA,TRBJ1-4,CASSLAAGEKLFF,TGTGCCAGCAGTTTGGCGGCGGGAGAAAAACTGTTTTTT
TRBV30,12,NA,NA,TRBJ2-4,CAWSHPENIQYF,TGTGCCTGGAGTCACCCAGAAAACATTCAGTACTTC
TRBV24-1,18,NA,TRBD2,TRBJ2-2,CATSDFAGLAGTTGELFF,TGTGCCACCAGTGATTTTGCAGGTCTAGCGGGGACCACCGGGGAGCTGTTTTTT
TRBV11-2,13,few,NA,TRBJ1-5,CASSSQEDQPQHF,TGTGCCAGCAGCTCTCAGGAGGATCAGCCCCAGCATTTT
TRBV3-1/TRBV3-2,17,NA,NA,TRBJ1-4,CASSQFTYPDTTEKLFF,TGTGCCAGCAGCCAATTCACGTACCCGGACACTACTGAAAAACTGTTTTTT
TRBV11-2,16,once,TRBD1,TRBJ1-4,CASSHWGGQGNRKLFF,TGTGCCAGCAGCCACTGGGGGGGACAGGGAAATCGAAAACTGTTTTTT
TRBV5-5,13,NA,NA,TRBJ2-1,CASSQDINNEQFF,TGTGCCAGCAGCCAAGACATAAACAATGAGCAGTTCTTC
TRBV10-2,16,NA,TRBD2,TRBJ2-3,CASRLASGGGTDTQYF,TGCGCCAGCAGATTAGCCAGCGGGGGAGGTACAGATACGCAGTATTTT
TRBV5-5,15,NA,TRBD2,TRBJ2-2,CASSSGLARRGELFF,TGTGCCAGCAGCTCCGGACTAGCCAGGAGGGGGGAGCTGTTTTTT
TRBV5-1,16,NA,TRBD1,TRBJ1-3,CASSLEAGGTGNTIYF,TGCGCCAGCAGCTTGGAGGCAGGGGGCACTGGAAACACCATATATTTT
TRBV6-5,12,NA,NA,TRBJ1-6,CASSQFNSPLHF,TGTGCCAGCAGTCAATTCAATTCACCCCTCCACTTT
TRBV4-1,15,NA,TRBD1,TRBJ2-5,CASSQRGTGQETQYF,TGCGCCAGCAGCCAAAGAGGGACAGGACAAGAGACCCAGTACTTC
TRBV7-2,15,NA,TRBD1,TRBJ1-4,CASSLNGQGREKLFF,TGTGCCAGCAGCTTAAACGGACAGGGGAGGGAAAAACTGTTTTTT
TRBV7-9,15,NA,TRBD1,TRBJ2-3,CASTQGTGVTDTQYF,TGTGCCAGCACCCAAGGGACAGGGGTAACAGATACGCAGTATTTT
TRBV28,13,NA,NA,TRBJ2-2,CASSLSSLGELFF,TGTGCCAGCAGTTTGAGTTCCCTCGGGGAGCTGTTTTTT
TRBV2,13,NA,NA,TRBJ2-1,CASSGSRVAEQFF,TGTGCCAGCAGTGGGTCCCGGGTAGCCGAGCAGTTCTTC
TRBV28,16,NA,TRBD1,TRBJ2-1,CASSDRGLSSYNEQFF,TGTGCCAGCAGCGATAGGGGGCTGAGCTCCTACAATGAGCAGTTCTTC
TRBV7-2,14,NA,NA,TRBJ1-6,CASSFRHTNSPLHF,TGTGCCAGCAGCTTTCGACACACTAATTCACCCCTCCACTTT
TRBV18,14,NA,NA,TRBJ1-2,CASSLSQGNYGYTF,TGTGCCAGCTCTTTATCCCAGGGGAACTATGGCTACACCTTC
TRBV9,15,few,TRBD2,TRBJ2-1,CASSPPGLVYGEQFF,TGTGCCAGCAGCCCACCGGGACTAGTATATGGCGAGCAGTTCTTC